This T cell receptor beta chain was sequenced in a study of technical replicates of blood from several donors. TCRdb's table, derived via immunoSEQ multiplex PCR, lists solely in-frame clones and lacks some. The sample shows tens of thousands of clones, 85% to 95% of them seen only once. This CDR3 is 13 amino acids long. Germline loops: CDR1 SGHRS, CDR2 YFSETQ. Trimming took 2 bases from V and 8 from J, leaving 13 bases between them. This TCR came from a human donor in good health. The specimen was T cells isolated from PBMCs. The genes are TRBV5-1 and TRBJ1-1, with a weak D call TRBD1 (6 bases). CDR3 nucleotides: TGCGCCAGCAGCTTATACTCCGGGACAGAAGCTTTCTTT. Its protein is CASSLYSGTEAFF. The variable domain in full, completed from reference TRBV5-1 and TRBJ1-1, reads KAGVTQTPRYLIKTRGQQVTLSCSPISGHRSVSWYQQTPGQGLQFLFEYFSETQRNKGNFPGRFSGRQFSNSRSEMNVSTLELGDSALYLCASSLYSGTEAFFGQGTRLTVV.